Following are 21 T cell receptor beta chains from one sample sequenced in a study of shared clonotypes between healthy human individuals. The repertoire was sequenced with immunoSEQ multiplex PCR; TCRdb's copy has only in-frame clones and lacks some. The sample lists some 2,000,000 clones; approximately 96% were seen once. Sample: naive CD4+ T cells sorted from blood. Subset of the sample: CD45RA+ positively selected. The receptors here all came from a man younger than 35 in good health.

J is TRBJ2-2 and V is TRBV29-1; 7 nucleotides match TRBD1. V lost 6 bases and J lost 6; bases outside the gene matches: 10. Germline CDR1 reads SQVTM; CDR2 reads ANQGSEA. The CDR3 spans 14 residues. The CDR3 nucleotides read TGCAGCGTCTCTGACAGGGTACGGGCCGGGGAGCTGTTTTTT. Amino acids: CSVSDRVRAGELFF.

This clone showed up just once. The CDR3 spells CASSTNRVYNQPQHF. The DNA of the CDR3 is TGTGCCAGCAGCACCAACAGGGTTTACAATCAGCCCCAGCATTTT. V and J are TRBV5-8 and TRBJ1-5, with a tentative D call TRBD1 (6 bases). The CDR3 consists of 15 residues. V was shortened by 4 bases and J by 3 bases, with 14 bases between the two germline ends. Germline V gene sequence: CDR1 SGHTS, CDR2 YDEGEE.

The chain is built from TRBV30 and TRBJ1-1; a possible D gene is TRBD1 (5 bases). V was trimmed by 1 base and J by 4 bases, leaving 19 bases between them. CDR3 length: 16 amino acids. Per germline, CDR1 GTSNPN and CDR2 SVGIG (reference sequence). The CDR3 sequence is CAWSEDSPRMGTEAFF. CDR3 nucleotide sequence: TGTGCCTGGAGTGAAGACAGCCCCCGGATGGGCACTGAAGCTTTCTTT.

The chain recombines TRBV4-3 with TRBJ1-4; D unclear. CDR3 size: 17 residues. The ends were cut back, 0 bases at V and 0 bases at J, with 11 bases in the middle. The germline gives CDR1 LGHNA, CDR2 YSLEER. The DNA for the CDR3 is TGCGCCAGCAGCCAAGATAACTGGATTGCAACTAATGAAAAACTGTTTTTT. Translated, it gives CASSQDNWIATNEKLFF.

J is TRBJ1-5 and V is TRBV19; D remains unclear. There are 15 residues in the CDR3. V was trimmed by 7 bases and J by 4 bases, leaving 17 bases between them. The germline gives CDR1 LNHDA, CDR2 SQIVND (reference sequence). For the CDR3, the DNA is TGTGCCAGTACCATTCTTCCACGGGCAAATCAGCCCCAGCATTTT. The encoded protein is CASTILPRANQPQHF.

The genes are TRBV7-9 and TRBJ1-2; D is possibly TRBD1 (5 bases). Trimming stripped 4 bases from V and 3 bases from J, with 18 bases between. The germline V gene has CDR1 SEHNR and CDR2 FQNEAQ (reference sequence). CDR3 length: 16 amino acids. CDR3 in amino acids: CASSWDLGAGDYGYTF. For the CDR3, the DNA is TGTGCCAGCAGCTGGGACTTAGGGGCGGGGGACTATGGCTACACCTTC.

The rearrangement uses TRBV6-5 and TRBJ2-3, with 7 bases fitting TRBD2. The germline gives CDR1 MNHEY, CDR2 SVGAGI. This CDR3 is 13 amino acids long. V was pared by 6 bases and J by 2 bases, with 2 bases of the junction left unmatched. The CDR3 nucleotides read TGTGCCAGCAGGGGAGGGTCCACAGATACGCAGTATTTT. Translating gives CASRGGSTDTQYF.

The V and J genes are TRBV5-6 and TRBJ1-5, with 12 bases aligning to TRBD1. CDR1 SGHDT and CDR2 YYEEEE come from the germline V gene. The CDR3 is 17 amino acids. Germline trimming cut 4 bases from V and 4 bases from J; bases unmatched to any gene: 9. CDR3 bases: TGTGCCAGCAGCGCTGGACCGGGACAGGGGGCAAATCAGCCCCAGCATTTT. Its protein is CASSAGPGQGANQPQHF.

This chain links TRBV6-6 with TRBJ1-4; D gene ambiguous. The CDR3 consists of 14 residues. V was trimmed by 2 bases and J by 5 bases, leaving 9 bases between them. The germline V gene encodes CDR1 MNHNY and CDR2 SVGAGI (reference sequence). CDR3 DNA sequence: TGTGCCAGCAGTTACGGCCCTAAAAATGAAAAACTGTTTTTT. This codes for CASSYGPKNEKLFF.

The chain couples TRBV7-3 to TRBJ2-7; 9 nucleotides line up with TRBD1. Germline CDR1 and CDR2: SGHTA and FQGTGA. CDR3 size: 14 residues. V lost 2 bases and J lost 3; bases outside the gene matches: 2. The CDR3, as DNA: TGTGCCAGCAGCTTAGCGGGACAGGGCTACGAGCAGTACTTC. It translates to CASSLAGQGYEQYF.

CDR3 nucleotide sequence: TGTGCCAGCTCACCACAGGGGGTCGAGCAGTACTTC. This sequence encodes CASSPQGVEQYF. V usage is TRBV18 and J usage is TRBJ2-7; D might be TRBD1 (6 bases). This CDR3 region has 12 residues. Germline CDR1 is KGHSH and CDR2 is LQKENI. Trimming left V 1 base short and J 6 bases short, with 7 bases between.

The chain joins TRBV5-5 to TRBJ2-3, with 11 nucleotides matching TRBD1. This CDR3 is 16 amino acids long. Losses at the gene ends were 4 bases for V and 3 bases for J; bases not matched to a gene: 7. Germline loops: CDR1 SGHKS, CDR2 YYEKEE (reference sequence). The CDR3 DNA reads as TGTGCCAGCAGCGCTACCGGGACAGGGGGGACAGATACGCAGTATTTT. This codes for CASSATGTGGTDTQYF.

This clone was counted a few times. The chain carries TRBV6-5 and TRBJ1-6; D unresolved. Germline loops: CDR1 MNHEY, CDR2 SVGAGI. V dropped 5 bases and J dropped 7 bases, with 12 bases sitting between them. The CDR3 runs to 14 residues. CDR3 nucleotide sequence: TGTGCCAGCAGTAGTCCAGACGGGAATTCACCCCTCCACTTT. Its translation is CASSSPDGNSPLHF.

The V and J genes are TRBV7-2 and TRBJ2-3, with 7 nucleotides matching TRBD1. CDR3 length: 17 residues. Germline values: CDR1 SGHTA, CDR2 FQGNSA. V trimming: 1 base; J trimming: 0 bases; junction bases outside the gene matches: 7. CDR3: CASSLVAQGVSTDTQYF. The CDR3 coding sequence is TGTGCCAGCAGCTTAGTGGCGCAGGGGGTTAGCACAGATACGCAGTATTTT.

The chain uses TRBV11-2 and TRBJ1-4; weak D call: TRBD1 (6 bases). V shed 5 bases and J shed 8 bases, with 15 bases lying between them. This CDR3 contains 14 residues. Germline V gene sequence: CDR1 SGHAT, CDR2 FQNNGV. The CDR3 region has the DNA TGTGCCAGCAGCCCGGGGGCAGGGGCAGAAAAACTGTTTTTT. This gives the protein CASSPGAGAEKLFF.

The chain carries TRBV7-2 and TRBJ1-1, with D hard to call. Germline loops: CDR1 SGHTA, CDR2 FQGNSA. The V end lost 1 base, the J end lost 6 bases, and 12 bases lay between the germline ends. The CDR3 is 14 residues long. The CDR3 loop is CASSLVGGHSEAFF. The CDR3 DNA sequence: TGTGCCAGCAGCTTAGTCGGCGGGCACTCTGAAGCTTTCTTT.

Comment on this clone: This sample also contains other DNA sequences that code for the same CDR3. The chain has TRBV6-5 and TRBJ1-2; a possible D gene is TRBD1 (5 bases). V gave up 5 bases and J gave up 7 bases, with 8 bases separating them. The CDR3 has 11 amino acids. CDR1 and CDR2 (germline): MNHEY, SVGAGI. CDR3: CASSTGLGYTF. CDR3 DNA sequence: TGTGCCAGCAGTACAGGTCTTGGCTACACCTTC.

J is TRBJ2-7 and V is TRBV25-1; TRBD2 matches at 8 bases. CDR1 MGHDK and CDR2 SYGVNS come from the germline V gene. The CDR3 sequence is 15 residues long. Trimming cost V 3 bases and J 1 base; bases outside gene matches: 5. CDR3 DNA: TGTGCCAGCAGTGACTTAGCGGGACCGTCCTACGAGCAGTACTTC. Translation gives CASSDLAGPSYEQYF.

The V call is TRBV27, the J call TRBJ2-7, with D unresolved. This CDR3 comprises 14 residues. Germline CDR1 reads MNHEY; CDR2 reads SMNVEV (reference sequence). V was cut by 5 bases and J by 0 bases, with 11 bases left in between. CDR3 amino acids: CASSTAFNSYEQYF. The CDR3 coding sequence is TGTGCCAGCAGTACCGCATTTAACTCCTACGAGCAGTACTTC.

This chain connects TRBV6-1 to TRBJ1-1, with D possibly TRBD1 on 5 matching bases. The CDR3 is made up of 12 amino acids. CDR1 and CDR2 from the germline V gene are MNHNS and SASEGT. V lost 7 bases and J 11 bases, leaving 17 bases between the germline ends. CDR3 in DNA: TGTGCCAGCACCGACAGAGATGTTTTCGCTTTCTTT. Translating it yields CASTDRDVFAFF.

CDR3 sequence reads: CASTGVINTIYF. The DNA of the CDR3 is TGTGCCAGTACAGGGGTCATAAACACCATATATTTT. The chain combines TRBV28 with TRBJ1-3, with 7 nucleotides matching TRBD1. Looked up from germline, CDR1 is MDHEN and CDR2 is SYDVKM. The V gene end was trimmed by 9 bases and the J gene end by 6 bases; junction bases not matched to a gene: 5. The CDR3 loop spans 12 amino acids. Full variable domain (outside the CDR3, taken from reference TRBV28 and TRBJ1-3): DVKVTQSSRYLVKRTGEKVFLECVQDMDHENMFWYRQDPGLGLRLIYFSYDVKMKEKGDIPEGYSVSREKKERFSLILESASTNQTSMYLCASTGVINTIYFGEGSWLTVV.